Following are 2 T cell receptor beta chains from one sample sequenced in a study. In TCRdb, the 5' RACE reads were re-called with MiXCR into one record per CDR3 protein. The repertoire holds several thousand distinct CDR3 sequences, with 36% as singletons. Sequencing input: tumor-infiltrating memory CD4+ T cells sorted from the breast tumor. The subset was: memory CD4+ T cells, CD4+CD45RO+CD25-. Receptors originate from a female donor with breast cancer.

This clonotype was counted ten times or more. The chain couples TRBV5-1 to TRBJ2-7; no clear D gene. V dropped 0 bases and J dropped 5 bases, with 18 bases sitting between them. The germline V gene encodes CDR1 SGHRS and CDR2 YFSETQ. There are 16 residues in the CDR3. CDR3 protein: CASSLAGGLQQDEQYF. CDR3 bases: TGCGCCAGCAGCTTGGCCGGTGGTCTACAGCAGGACGAGCAGTACTTC.

This clonotype is classed as medium-sized. In nucleotides, the CDR3 is TGTGCCAGCAGCGATCGGACAGCCAAAAACATTCAGTACTTC. It codes for CASSDRTAKNIQYF. The chain links TRBV4-2 to TRBJ2-4; D ambiguous. Trimming shortened V by 5 bases and J by 0 bases, and 8 bases separated the two germline ends. The CDR3 contains 14 residues. Germline V CDR1 and CDR2: LGHNA, YNFKEQ.